Listed below are T cell receptor beta chains from one sample, sequenced in a study of cytomegalovirus exposure and HLA in healthy donors. The method was immunoSEQ multiplex PCR; TCRdb's version includes in-frame clones alone and lacks a portion of them. The data contain around 200,000 clones, approximately 84% of them singletons. The sequenced sample was PBMCs. The source is a woman aged 18-35 years in good health and CMV-seropositive. Both conserved end residues are part of each CDR3. The order of the fields is D gene, clone size, J gene, V gene, CDR3 protein, CDR3 DNA. The D gene is left open where the match is weak. The size of a clone is reported for some rows only, either as once, few or many, or as a class for expanded clones.

D gene: .
clone size: .
J gene: TRBJ2-6
V gene: TRBV4-2
CDR3 protein: CASSQERGGANVLTF
CDR3 DNA: TGTGCCAGCAGCCAAGAGCGGGGTGGGGCCAACGTCCTGACTTTC

D gene: TRBD1
clone size: .
J gene: TRBJ2-4
V gene: TRBV7-9
CDR3 protein: CAGIQGPKNIQYF
CDR3 DNA: TGTGCCGGAATACAGGGGCCCAAAAACATTCAGTACTTC

D gene: .
clone size: .
J gene: TRBJ2-7
V gene: TRBV10-3
CDR3 protein: CAISPGVREQYF
CDR3 DNA: TGTGCCATCAGTCCAGGGGTTCGCGAGCAGTACTTC

D gene: .
clone size: .
J gene: TRBJ1-2
V gene: TRBV5-6
CDR3 protein: CASSLQVNYGYTF
CDR3 DNA: TGTGCCAGCAGCCTACAGGTCAACTATGGCTACACCTTC

D gene: .
clone size: .
J gene: TRBJ1-2
V gene: TRBV10-3
CDR3 protein: CAIRSGNLYGYTF
CDR3 DNA: TGTGCCATCAGGTCAGGGAATCTCTATGGCTACACCTTC

D gene: .
clone size: .
J gene: TRBJ1-4
V gene: TRBV7-9
CDR3 protein: CASSLSGATNEKLFF
CDR3 DNA: TGTGCCAGCAGCTTATCAGGGGCAACTAATGAAAAACTGTTTTTT

D gene: .
clone size: .
J gene: TRBJ2-3
V gene: TRBV6-6
CDR3 protein: CASSYVGAGDTQYF
CDR3 DNA: TGTGCCAGCAGTTACGTAGGGGCTGGTGATACGCAGTATTTT

D gene: .
clone size: .
J gene: TRBJ2-3
V gene: TRBV9
CDR3 protein: CASSPGGGPGTDTQYF
CDR3 DNA: TGTGCCAGCAGCCCCGGAGGGGGCCCGGGGACAGATACGCAGTATTTT

D gene: TRBD1
clone size: once
J gene: TRBJ2-1
V gene: TRBV9
CDR3 protein: CASSGSMDRANEQFF
CDR3 DNA: TGTGCCAGCAGCGGGTCCATGGACAGGGCCAATGAGCAGTTCTTC

D gene: .
clone size: many
J gene: TRBJ2-3
V gene: TRBV10-3
CDR3 protein: CAISEEATSTDTQYF
CDR3 DNA: TGTGCCATCAGCGAAGAGGCAACTAGCACAGATACGCAGTATTTT

D gene: .
clone size: .
J gene: TRBJ1-3
V gene: TRBV15
CDR3 protein: CATSLEDSGNTIYF
CDR3 DNA: TGTGCCACCAGCCTAGAGGACTCTGGAAACACCATATATTTT

D gene: .
clone size: .
J gene: TRBJ2-5
V gene: TRBV18
CDR3 protein: CATTKVGQDQETQYF
CDR3 DNA: TGTGCCACCACCAAGGTGGGTCAGGACCAAGAGACCCAGTACTTC

D gene: .
clone size: .
J gene: TRBJ1-6
V gene: TRBV6-5
CDR3 protein: CASSRSGLAASPLHF
CDR3 DNA: TGTGCCAGCAGCCGCTCCGGACTAGCGGCGTCACCCCTCCACTTT

D gene: TRBD1
clone size: .
J gene: TRBJ2-2
V gene: TRBV7-3
CDR3 protein: CASSLGTGYTGELFF
CDR3 DNA: TGTGCCAGCAGCCTCGGGACAGGATACACCGGGGAGCTGTTTTTT

D gene: TRBD2
clone size: .
J gene: TRBJ2-2
V gene: TRBV27
CDR3 protein: CATRKSGGAFGELFF
CDR3 DNA: TGTGCCACCCGGAAAAGCGGGGGGGCCTTCGGGGAGCTGTTTTTT

D gene: .
clone size: once
J gene: TRBJ1-6
V gene: TRBV5-1
CDR3 protein: CASSLEGVSYNSPLHF
CDR3 DNA: TGCGCCAGCAGCTTGGAAGGGGTATCCTATAATTCACCCCTCCACTTT

D gene: TRBD1
clone size: .
J gene: TRBJ2-7
V gene: TRBV7-2
CDR3 protein: CASSPYGQGGYEQYF
CDR3 DNA: TGTGCCAGCAGCCCCTATGGACAGGGCGGCTACGAGCAGTACTTC

D gene: TRBD1
clone size: .
J gene: TRBJ2-1
V gene: TRBV7-9
CDR3 protein: CASSLEGGEQFF
CDR3 DNA: TGTGCCAGCAGCTTAGAAGGGGGCGAGCAGTTCTTC

D gene: TRBD1
clone size: .
J gene: TRBJ1-1
V gene: TRBV7-8
CDR3 protein: CASSLRQGAHIDTEAFF
CDR3 DNA: TGTGCCAGCAGCTTAAGACAGGGGGCGCACATCGACACTGAAGCTTTCTTT

D gene: .
clone size: .
J gene: TRBJ1-2
V gene: TRBV7-9
CDR3 protein: CASSSRNQGFPNYGYTF
CDR3 DNA: TGTGCCAGCAGCTCCCGCAACCAGGGGTTTCCTAACTATGGCTACACCTTC

D gene: .
clone size: .
J gene: TRBJ2-7
V gene: TRBV5-6
CDR3 protein: CASSPPASYEQYF
CDR3 DNA: TGTGCCAGCAGCCCGCCCGCGTCCTACGAGCAGTACTTC

D gene: .
clone size: .
J gene: TRBJ2-5
V gene: TRBV10-2
CDR3 protein: CASSDNQETQYF
CDR3 DNA: TGCGCCAGCAGTGACAACCAAGAGACCCAGTACTTC

D gene: .
clone size: .
J gene: TRBJ2-1
V gene: TRBV7-2
CDR3 protein: CASSPMTGSYNEQFF
CDR3 DNA: TGTGCCAGCAGCCCCATGACAGGCTCCTACAATGAGCAGTTCTTC

D gene: .
clone size: .
J gene: TRBJ1-4
V gene: TRBV14
CDR3 protein: CASSQAWAVATNEKLFF
CDR3 DNA: TGTGCCAGCAGCCAAGCGTGGGCCGTTGCAACTAATGAAAAACTGTTTTTT

D gene: .
clone size: .
J gene: TRBJ1-5
V gene: TRBV2
CDR3 protein: CASSPRLFFSNQPQHF
CDR3 DNA: TGTGCCAGCAGTCCTCGACTATTTTTTAGCAATCAGCCCCAGCATTTT

D gene: TRBD1
clone size: .
J gene: TRBJ2-3
V gene: TRBV7-9
CDR3 protein: CASTGTDSTDTQYF
CDR3 DNA: TGTGCCAGCACCGGGACAGATAGCACAGATACGCAGTATTTT

D gene: TRBD1
clone size: .
J gene: TRBJ1-2
V gene: TRBV2
CDR3 protein: CASSELWTGAGDGYTF
CDR3 DNA: TGTGCCAGCAGTGAACTCTGGACAGGGGCCGGAGATGGCTACACCTTC

D gene: TRBD1
clone size: .
J gene: TRBJ1-1
V gene: TRBV11-2
CDR3 protein: CASSRDRVTEAFF
CDR3 DNA: TGTGCCAGCAGCCGGGACAGGGTGACTGAAGCTTTCTTT

D gene: .
clone size: .
J gene: TRBJ2-7
V gene: TRBV5-6
CDR3 protein: CASSLGRMGGRNEQYF
CDR3 DNA: TGTGCCAGCAGCTTGGGGCGGATGGGGGGTAGGAACGAGCAGTACTTC

D gene: .
clone size: .
J gene: TRBJ1-4
V gene: TRBV11-2
CDR3 protein: CASSFMAATNEKLFF
CDR3 DNA: TGTGCCAGCAGCTTCATGGCTGCAACTAATGAAAAACTGTTTTTT

D gene: TRBD1
clone size: .
J gene: TRBJ1-2
V gene: TRBV29-1
CDR3 protein: CSVVDRRGGDGYTF
CDR3 DNA: TGCAGCGTAGTGGACAGGCGAGGTGGTGATGGCTACACCTTC

D gene: .
clone size: .
J gene: TRBJ2-3
V gene: TRBV5-1
CDR3 protein: CASSLATILTDTQYF
CDR3 DNA: TGCGCCAGCAGCTTGGCGACTATTCTCACAGATACGCAGTATTTT

D gene: .
clone size: .
J gene: TRBJ2-6
V gene: TRBV27
CDR3 protein: CASSLTDLEAGANVLTF
CDR3 DNA: TGTGCCAGCAGTTTGACAGACCTTGAGGCTGGGGCCAACGTCCTGACTTTC

D gene: .
clone size: .
J gene: TRBJ2-7
V gene: TRBV5-1
CDR3 protein: CASSFDLGRPYEQYF
CDR3 DNA: TGCGCCAGCAGCTTTGACCTGGGCCGGCCCTACGAGCAGTACTTC

D gene: .
clone size: .
J gene: TRBJ1-2
V gene: TRBV27
CDR3 protein: CASRETGLGYTF
CDR3 DNA: TGTGCCAGCAGGGAAACAGGGTTGGGCTACACCTTC

D gene: .
clone size: .
J gene: TRBJ2-7
V gene: TRBV19
CDR3 protein: CASREAPYEQYF
CDR3 DNA: TGTGCCAGTAGGGAGGCCCCCTACGAGCAGTACTTC

D gene: .
clone size: .
J gene: TRBJ1-2
V gene: TRBV7-2
CDR3 protein: CASSLDIYGYTF
CDR3 DNA: TGTGCCAGCAGCTTAGACATCTATGGCTACACCTTC

D gene: .
clone size: once
J gene: TRBJ2-2
V gene: TRBV6-6
CDR3 protein: CASRTTNTGELFF
CDR3 DNA: TGTGCCAGCAGAACAACGAACACCGGGGAGCTGTTTTTT

D gene: TRBD1
clone size: .
J gene: TRBJ1-3
V gene: TRBV10-2
CDR3 protein: CASSEGAGGRGNTIYF
CDR3 DNA: TGCGCCAGCAGTGAAGGGGCAGGGGGCAGGGGAAACACCATATATTTT

D gene: TRBD1
clone size: .
J gene: TRBJ1-3
V gene: TRBV10-1
CDR3 protein: CASILRTGSFLHSGNTIYF
CDR3 DNA: TGCGCCAGCATTTTAAGGACAGGTTCTTTCCTCCACTCTGGAAACACCATATATTTT

D gene: TRBD1
clone size: once
J gene: TRBJ1-2
V gene: TRBV2
CDR3 protein: CASSETRDSYGYTF
CDR3 DNA: TGTGCCAGCAGTGAAACCCGGGACAGCTATGGCTACACCTTC

D gene: TRBD2
clone size: .
J gene: TRBJ2-2
V gene: TRBV7-2
CDR3 protein: CASSRLSGGASGELFF
CDR3 DNA: TGTGCCAGCAGCCGTCTTAGCGGGGGGGCCTCCGGGGAGCTGTTTTTT

D gene: .
clone size: once
J gene: TRBJ2-3
V gene: TRBV7-8
CDR3 protein: CASSSSPGITQYF
CDR3 DNA: TGTGCCAGCAGTTCAAGCCCGGGGATTACGCAGTATTTT

D gene: .
clone size: .
J gene: TRBJ2-1
V gene: TRBV7-2
CDR3 protein: CASSRPTESGTEQFF
CDR3 DNA: TGTGCCAGCAGCCGTCCTACAGAAAGCGGAACCGAGCAGTTCTTC

D gene: .
clone size: .
J gene: TRBJ2-1
V gene: TRBV7-2
CDR3 protein: CASSLQGPYNEQFF
CDR3 DNA: TGTGCCAGCAGCCTACAGGGACCTTACAATGAGCAGTTCTTC

D gene: .
clone size: once
J gene: TRBJ2-1
V gene: TRBV5-4
CDR3 protein: CASSRRDSPYNEQFF
CDR3 DNA: TGTGCCAGCAGCCGCCGGGACTCTCCATACAATGAGCAGTTCTTC

D gene: .
clone size: .
J gene: TRBJ2-2
V gene: TRBV11-2
CDR3 protein: CASSSDSAGELFF
CDR3 DNA: TGTGCCAGCAGCTCCGACTCCGCCGGGGAGCTGTTTTTT

D gene: .
clone size: once
J gene: TRBJ1-5
V gene: TRBV6-1
CDR3 protein: CASSLNQPQHF
CDR3 DNA: TGTGCCAGCAGCTTAAATCAGCCCCAGCATTTT